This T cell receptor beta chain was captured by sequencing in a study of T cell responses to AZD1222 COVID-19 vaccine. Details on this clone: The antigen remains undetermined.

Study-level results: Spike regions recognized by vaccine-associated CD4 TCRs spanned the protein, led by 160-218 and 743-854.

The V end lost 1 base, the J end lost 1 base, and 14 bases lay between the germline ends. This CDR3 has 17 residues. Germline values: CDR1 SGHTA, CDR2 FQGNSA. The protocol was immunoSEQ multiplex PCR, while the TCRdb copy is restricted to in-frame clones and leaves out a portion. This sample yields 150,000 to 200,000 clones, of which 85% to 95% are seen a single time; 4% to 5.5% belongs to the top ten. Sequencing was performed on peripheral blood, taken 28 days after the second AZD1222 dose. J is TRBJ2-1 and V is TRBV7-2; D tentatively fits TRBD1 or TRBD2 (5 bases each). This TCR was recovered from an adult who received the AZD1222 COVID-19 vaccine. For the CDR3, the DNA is TGTGCCAGCAGCTTAGTTGGGTGGGGGTCGTCCTACAATGAGCAGTTCTTC. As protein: CASSLVGWGSSYNEQFF.